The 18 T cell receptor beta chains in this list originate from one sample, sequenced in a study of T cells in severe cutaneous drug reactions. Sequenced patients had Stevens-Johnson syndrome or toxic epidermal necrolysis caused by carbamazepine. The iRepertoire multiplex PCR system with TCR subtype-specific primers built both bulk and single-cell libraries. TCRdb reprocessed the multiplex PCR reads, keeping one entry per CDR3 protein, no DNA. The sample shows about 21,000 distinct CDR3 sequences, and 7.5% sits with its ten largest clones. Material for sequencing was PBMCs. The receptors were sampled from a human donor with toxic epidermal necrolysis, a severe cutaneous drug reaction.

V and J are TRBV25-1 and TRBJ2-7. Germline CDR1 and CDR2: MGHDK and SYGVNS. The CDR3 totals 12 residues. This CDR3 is CASSAQTYEQYF.

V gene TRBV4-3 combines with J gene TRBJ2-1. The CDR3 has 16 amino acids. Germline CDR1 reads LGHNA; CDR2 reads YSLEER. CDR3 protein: CASSQDHYRDYNEQFF.

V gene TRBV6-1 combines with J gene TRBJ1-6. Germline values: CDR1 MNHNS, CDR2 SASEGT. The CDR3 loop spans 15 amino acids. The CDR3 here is CASRLTSGYNSPLHF.

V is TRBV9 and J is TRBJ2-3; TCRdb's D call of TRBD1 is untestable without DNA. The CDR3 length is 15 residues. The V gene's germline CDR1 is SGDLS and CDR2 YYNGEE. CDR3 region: CASSVSPGLADTQYF.

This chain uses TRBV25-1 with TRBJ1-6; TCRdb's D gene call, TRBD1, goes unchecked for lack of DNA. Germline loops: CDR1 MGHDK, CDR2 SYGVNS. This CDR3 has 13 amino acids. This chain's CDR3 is CASRDRNNSPLHF.

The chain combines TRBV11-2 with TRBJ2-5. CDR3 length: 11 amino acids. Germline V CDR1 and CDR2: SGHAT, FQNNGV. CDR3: CASSRRETQYF.

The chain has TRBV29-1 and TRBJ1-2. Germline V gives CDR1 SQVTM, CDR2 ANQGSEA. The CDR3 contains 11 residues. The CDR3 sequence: CSVDDGYGYTF.

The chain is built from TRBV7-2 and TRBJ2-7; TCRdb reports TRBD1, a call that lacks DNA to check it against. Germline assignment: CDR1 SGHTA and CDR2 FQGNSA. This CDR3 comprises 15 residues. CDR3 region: CASSPGQASAYEQYF.

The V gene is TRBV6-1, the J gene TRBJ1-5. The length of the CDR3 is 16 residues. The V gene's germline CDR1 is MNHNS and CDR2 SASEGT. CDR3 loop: CASSEAGLGRNQPQHF.

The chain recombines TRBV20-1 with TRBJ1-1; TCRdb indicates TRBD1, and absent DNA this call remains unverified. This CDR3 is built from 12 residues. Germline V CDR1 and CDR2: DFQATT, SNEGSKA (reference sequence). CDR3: CSAIAGHTEAFF.

The CDR3 sequence: CASSYGPGTDTQYF. The V and J genes are TRBV7-9 and TRBJ2-3. From germline, CDR1 is SEHNR and CDR2 FQNEAQ (reference sequence). The CDR3 covers 14 residues.

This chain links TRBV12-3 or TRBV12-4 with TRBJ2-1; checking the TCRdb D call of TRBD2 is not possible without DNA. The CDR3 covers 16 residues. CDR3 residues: CASSEAGTSGSVDQFF.

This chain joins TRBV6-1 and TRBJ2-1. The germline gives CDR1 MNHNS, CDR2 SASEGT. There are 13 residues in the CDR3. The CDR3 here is CASSDIKAVEQFF.

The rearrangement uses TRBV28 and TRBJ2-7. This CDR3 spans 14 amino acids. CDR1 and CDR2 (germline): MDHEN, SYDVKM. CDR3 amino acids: CASSLNRDNYEQYF.

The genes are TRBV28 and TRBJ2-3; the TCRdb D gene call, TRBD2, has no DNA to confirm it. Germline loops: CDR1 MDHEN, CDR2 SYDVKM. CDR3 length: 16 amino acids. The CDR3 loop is CASSLFSGRSTDTQYF. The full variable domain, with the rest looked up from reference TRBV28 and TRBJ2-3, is DVKVTQSSRYLVKRTGEKVFLECVQDMDHENMFWYRQDPGLGLRLIYFSYDVKMKEKGDIPEGYSVSREKKERFSLILESASTNQTSMYLCASSLFSGRSTDTQYFGPGTRLTVL.

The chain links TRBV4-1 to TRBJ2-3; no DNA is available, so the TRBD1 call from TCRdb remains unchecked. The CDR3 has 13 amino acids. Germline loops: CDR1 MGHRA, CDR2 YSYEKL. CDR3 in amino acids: CASSSQGGDTQYF.

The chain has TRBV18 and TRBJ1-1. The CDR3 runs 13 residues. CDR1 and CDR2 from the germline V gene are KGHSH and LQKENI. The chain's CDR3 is CASSRATDTEAFF. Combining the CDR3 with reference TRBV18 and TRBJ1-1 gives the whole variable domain NAGVMQNPRHLVRRRGQEARLRCSPMKGHSHVYWYRQLPEEGLKFMVYLQKENIIDESGMPKERFSAEFPKEGPSILRIQQVVRGDSAAYFCASSRATDTEAFFGQGTRLTVV.

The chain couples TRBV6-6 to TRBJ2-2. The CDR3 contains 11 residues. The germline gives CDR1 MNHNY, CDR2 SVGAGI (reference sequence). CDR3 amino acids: CASLSFGELFF.